The subject of this entry is one T cell receptor beta chain. Its antigen is as yet unknown. This sample's RNA came from whole unsorted tissue. This non-tumor lung sample came from over 3 cm beyond the tumor edge. Between August and November 2014, newly diagnosed, chemotherapy-naive lung cancer patients underwent thoracic surgery in China. This CDR3 comprises 14 residues. V lost 0 bases and J lost 7, with 12 bases in between. Germline CDR1 reads SGHTA; CDR2 reads FQGNSA. This entry belongs to a study of tumor and adjacent non-tumor tissue in lung cancer. General study findings and limits: Compared with tumor, normal lung showed significantly lower TCR diversity. In normal lung, the top 100 clones were significantly more dominant than in tumor. Shorter survival was associated with higher TCR diversity in tumors.

A modified ARM-PCR protocol with three rounds of nested PCR amplified TCRbeta. MiXCR was run by TCRdb on the multiplex PCR reads, yielding one entry per CDR3 protein. The table shows 90,000 to 100,000 distinct CDR3 sequences, with about 80% occurring only once. The chain combines TRBV7-2 with TRBJ1-2; no definite D call. Sequencing was carried out using distant non-tumor lung tissue. This sequence was found in a man aged 55 to 70 with small cell lung cancer. CDR3 residues: CASSLARQIRGYTF. The CDR3 DNA follows: TGTGCCAGCAGCTTAGCGAGGCAGATTCGTGGCTACACCTTC.